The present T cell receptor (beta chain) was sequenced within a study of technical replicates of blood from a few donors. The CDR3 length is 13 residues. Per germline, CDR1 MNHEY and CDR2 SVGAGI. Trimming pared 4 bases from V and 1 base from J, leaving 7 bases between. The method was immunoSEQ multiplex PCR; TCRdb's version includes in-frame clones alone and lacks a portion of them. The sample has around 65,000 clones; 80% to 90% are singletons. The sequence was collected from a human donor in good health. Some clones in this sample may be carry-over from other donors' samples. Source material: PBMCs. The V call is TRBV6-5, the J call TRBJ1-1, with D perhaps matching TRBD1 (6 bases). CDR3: CASSWTENTEAFF. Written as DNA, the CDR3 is TGTGCCAGCAGTTGGACAGAGAACACTGAAGCTTTCTTT.